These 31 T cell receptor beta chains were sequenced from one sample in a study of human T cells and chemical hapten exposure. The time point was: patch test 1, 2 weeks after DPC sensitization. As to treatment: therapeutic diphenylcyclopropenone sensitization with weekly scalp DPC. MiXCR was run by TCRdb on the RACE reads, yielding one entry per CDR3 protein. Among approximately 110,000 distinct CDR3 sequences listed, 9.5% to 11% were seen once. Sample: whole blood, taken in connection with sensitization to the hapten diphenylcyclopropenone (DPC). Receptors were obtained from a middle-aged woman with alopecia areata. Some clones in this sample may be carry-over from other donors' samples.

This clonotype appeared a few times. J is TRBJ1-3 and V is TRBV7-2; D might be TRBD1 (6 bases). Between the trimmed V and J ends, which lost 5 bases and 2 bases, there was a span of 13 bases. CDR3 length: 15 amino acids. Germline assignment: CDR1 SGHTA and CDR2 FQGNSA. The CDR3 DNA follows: TGTGCCAGCAGCCCTGGGACATTACCTGGAAACACCATATATTTT. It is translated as CASSPGTLPGNTIYF.

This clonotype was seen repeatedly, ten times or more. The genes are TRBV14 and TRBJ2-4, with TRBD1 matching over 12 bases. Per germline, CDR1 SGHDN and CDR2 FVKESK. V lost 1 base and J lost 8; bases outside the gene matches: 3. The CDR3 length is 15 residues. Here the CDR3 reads CASSQVGTGGYIQYF. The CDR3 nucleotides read TGTGCCAGCAGCCAAGTCGGGACAGGGGGCTACATTCAGTACTTC.

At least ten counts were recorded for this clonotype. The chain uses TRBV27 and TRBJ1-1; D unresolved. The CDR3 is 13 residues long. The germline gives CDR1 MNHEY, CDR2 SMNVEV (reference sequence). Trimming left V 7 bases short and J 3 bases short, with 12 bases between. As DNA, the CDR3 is TGTGCCAGCATCCCGGTGGGCTACACTGAAGCTTTCTTT. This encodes CASIPVGYTEAFF.

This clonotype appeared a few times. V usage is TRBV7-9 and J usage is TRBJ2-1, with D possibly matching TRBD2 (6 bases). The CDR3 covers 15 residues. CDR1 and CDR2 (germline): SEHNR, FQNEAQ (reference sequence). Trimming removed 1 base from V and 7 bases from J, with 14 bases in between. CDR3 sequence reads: CASSLVGAGLNEQFF. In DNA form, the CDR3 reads TGTGCCAGCAGCTTAGTCGGGGCGGGGTTGAATGAGCAGTTCTTC.

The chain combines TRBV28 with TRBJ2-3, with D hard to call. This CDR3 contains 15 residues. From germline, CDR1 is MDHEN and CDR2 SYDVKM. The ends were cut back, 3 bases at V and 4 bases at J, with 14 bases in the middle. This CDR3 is CASSFPTVQADTQYF. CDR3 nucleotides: TGTGCCAGCAGTTTCCCCACCGTCCAGGCAGATACGCAGTATTTT.

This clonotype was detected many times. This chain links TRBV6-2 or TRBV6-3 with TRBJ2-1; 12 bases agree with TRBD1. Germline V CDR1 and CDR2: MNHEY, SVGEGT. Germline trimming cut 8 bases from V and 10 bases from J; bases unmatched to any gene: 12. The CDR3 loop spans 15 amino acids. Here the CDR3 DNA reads TGTGCCAGCCGGCAGGGGAGGGACAGGGGGCAGGAGCAGTTCTTC. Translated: CASRQGRDRGQEQFF.

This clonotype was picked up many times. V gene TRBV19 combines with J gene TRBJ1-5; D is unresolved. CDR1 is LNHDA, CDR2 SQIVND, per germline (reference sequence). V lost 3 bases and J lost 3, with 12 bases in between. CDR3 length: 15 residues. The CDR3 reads CASSIGQADNQPQHF. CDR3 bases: TGTGCCAGTAGTATCGGGCAGGCGGACAATCAGCCCCAGCATTTT.

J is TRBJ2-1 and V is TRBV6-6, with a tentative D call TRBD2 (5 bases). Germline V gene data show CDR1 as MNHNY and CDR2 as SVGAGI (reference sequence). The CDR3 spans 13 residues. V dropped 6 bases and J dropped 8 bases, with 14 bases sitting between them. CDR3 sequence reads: CASSLDPGDEQFF. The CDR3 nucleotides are TGTGCCAGCAGCTTGGACCCCGGGGATGAGCAGTTCTTC.

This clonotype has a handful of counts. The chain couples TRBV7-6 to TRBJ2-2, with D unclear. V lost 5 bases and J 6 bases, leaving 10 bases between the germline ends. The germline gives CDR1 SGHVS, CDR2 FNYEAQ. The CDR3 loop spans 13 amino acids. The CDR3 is CASSQLRAGELFF. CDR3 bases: TGTGCCAGCAGCCAACTTCGAGCCGGGGAGCTGTTTTTT.

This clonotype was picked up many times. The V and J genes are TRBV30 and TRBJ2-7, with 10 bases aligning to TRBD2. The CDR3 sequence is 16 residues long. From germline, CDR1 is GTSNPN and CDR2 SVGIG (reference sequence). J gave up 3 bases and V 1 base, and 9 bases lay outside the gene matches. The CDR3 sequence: CAWSAPGLAGDYEQYF. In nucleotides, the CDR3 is TGTGCCTGGAGTGCCCCTGGGCTAGCGGGGGACTACGAGCAGTACTTC.

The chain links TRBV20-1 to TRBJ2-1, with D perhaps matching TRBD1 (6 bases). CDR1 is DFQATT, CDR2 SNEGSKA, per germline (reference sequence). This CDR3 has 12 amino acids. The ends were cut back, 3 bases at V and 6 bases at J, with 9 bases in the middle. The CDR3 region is CSASRTVNEQFF. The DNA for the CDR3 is TGCAGTGCTAGTCGGACAGTCAATGAGCAGTTCTTC.

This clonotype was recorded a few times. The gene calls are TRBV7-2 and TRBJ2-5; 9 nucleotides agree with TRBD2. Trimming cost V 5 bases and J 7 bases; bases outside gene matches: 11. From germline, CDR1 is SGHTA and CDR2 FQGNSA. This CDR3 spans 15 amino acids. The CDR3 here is CASSLKRGAPSTQYF. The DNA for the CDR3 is TGTGCCAGCAGCCTGAAGCGGGGGGCACCTTCGACCCAGTACTTC.

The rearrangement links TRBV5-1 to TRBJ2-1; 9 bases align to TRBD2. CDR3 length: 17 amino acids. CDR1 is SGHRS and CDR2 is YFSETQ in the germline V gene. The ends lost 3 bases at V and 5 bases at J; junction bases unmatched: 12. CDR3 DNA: TGCGCCAGCAGCTCCCCGACGGGGACTAGCACAGACAATGAGCAGTTCTTC. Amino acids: CASSSPTGTSTDNEQFF. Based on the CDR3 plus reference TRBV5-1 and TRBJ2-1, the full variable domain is KAGVTQTPRYLIKTRGQQVTLSCSPISGHRSVSWYQQTPGQGLQFLFEYFSETQRNKGNFPGRFSGRQFSNSRSEMNVSTLELGDSALYLCASSSPTGTSTDNEQFFGPGTRLTVL.

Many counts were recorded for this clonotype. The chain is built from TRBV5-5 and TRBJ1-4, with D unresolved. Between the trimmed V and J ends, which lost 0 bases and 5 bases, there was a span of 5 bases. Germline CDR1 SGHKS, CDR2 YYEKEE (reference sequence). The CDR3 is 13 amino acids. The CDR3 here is CASSLGVNEKLFF. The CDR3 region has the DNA TGTGCCAGCAGCTTGGGAGTCAATGAAAAACTGTTTTTT. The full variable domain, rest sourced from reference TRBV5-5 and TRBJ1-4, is DAGVTQSPTHLIKTRGQQVTLRCSPISGHKSVSWYQQVLGQGPQFIFQYYEKEERGRGNFPDRFSARQFPNYSSELNVNALLLGDSALYLCASSLGVNEKLFFGSGTQLSVL.

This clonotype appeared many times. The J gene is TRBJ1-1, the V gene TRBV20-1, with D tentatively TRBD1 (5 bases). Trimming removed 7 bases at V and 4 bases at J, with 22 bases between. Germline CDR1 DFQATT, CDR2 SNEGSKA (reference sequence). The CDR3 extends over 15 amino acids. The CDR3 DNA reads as TGCAGTGTCTCGCCCCTCGGGGCTGTAAGCACTGAAGCTTTCTTT. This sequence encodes CSVSPLGAVSTEAFF.

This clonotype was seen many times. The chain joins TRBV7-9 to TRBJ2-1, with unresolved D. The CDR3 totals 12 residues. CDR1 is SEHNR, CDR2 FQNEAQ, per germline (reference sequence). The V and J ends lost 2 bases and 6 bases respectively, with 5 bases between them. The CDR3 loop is CASSLISNEQFF. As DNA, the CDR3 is TGTGCCAGCAGCTTAATCTCCAATGAGCAGTTCTTC.

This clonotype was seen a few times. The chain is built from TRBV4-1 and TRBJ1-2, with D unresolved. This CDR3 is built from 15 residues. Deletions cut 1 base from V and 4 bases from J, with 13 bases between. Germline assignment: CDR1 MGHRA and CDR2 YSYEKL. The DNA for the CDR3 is TGCGCCAGCAGCCAAGCCCCCGGAACCCTCTATGGCTACACCTTC. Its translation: CASSQAPGTLYGYTF.

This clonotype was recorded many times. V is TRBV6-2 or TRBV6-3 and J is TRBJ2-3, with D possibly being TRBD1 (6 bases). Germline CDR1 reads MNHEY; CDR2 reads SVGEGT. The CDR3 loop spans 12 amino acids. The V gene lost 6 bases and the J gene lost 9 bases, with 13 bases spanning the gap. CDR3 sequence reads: CASRYTGSTQYF. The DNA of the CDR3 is TGTGCCAGCAGGTATACAGGGTCCACGCAGTATTTT.

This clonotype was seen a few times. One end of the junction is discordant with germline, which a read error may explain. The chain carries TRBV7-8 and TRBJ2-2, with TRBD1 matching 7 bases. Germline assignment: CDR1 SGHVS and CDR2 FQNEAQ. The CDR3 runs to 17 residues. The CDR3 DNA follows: TGTGGCAGCAGCCCCCGGACAGGAGCGAGTTCGACCGGGGAGCTGTTTTTT. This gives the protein CGSSPRTGASSTGELFF.

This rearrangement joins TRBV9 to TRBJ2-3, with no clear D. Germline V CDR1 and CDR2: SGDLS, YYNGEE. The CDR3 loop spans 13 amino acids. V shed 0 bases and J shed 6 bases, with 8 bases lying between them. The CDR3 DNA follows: TGTGCCAGCAGCGTAGGGCCAGACGATACGCAGTATTTT. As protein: CASSVGPDDTQYF.

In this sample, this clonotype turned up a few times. CDR3 in DNA: TGTGCCAGCTTCGGTTGGAGCTCTGGAAACACCATATATTTT. Its protein is CASFGWSSGNTIYF. The V call is TRBV6-2 or TRBV6-3, the J call TRBJ1-3, with D uncertain. This CDR3 has 14 amino acids. Germline CDR1 MNHEY, CDR2 SVGEGT. V lost 8 bases, J lost 0 bases, and 11 bases lay in between.

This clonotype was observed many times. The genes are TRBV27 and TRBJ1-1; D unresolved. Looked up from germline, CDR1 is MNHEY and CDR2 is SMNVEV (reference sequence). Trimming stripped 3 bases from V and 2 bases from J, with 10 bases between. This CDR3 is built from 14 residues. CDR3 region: CASSFYEGNTEAFF. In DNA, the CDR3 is TGTGCCAGCAGTTTTTATGAGGGAAACACTGAAGCTTTCTTT.

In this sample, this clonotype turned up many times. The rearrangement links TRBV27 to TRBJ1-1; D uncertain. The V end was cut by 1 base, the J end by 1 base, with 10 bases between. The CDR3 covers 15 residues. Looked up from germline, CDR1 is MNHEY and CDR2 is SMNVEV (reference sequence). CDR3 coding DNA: TGTGCCAGCAGTTTATTTTGGACCGCGAACACTGAAGCTTTCTTT. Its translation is CASSLFWTANTEAFF.

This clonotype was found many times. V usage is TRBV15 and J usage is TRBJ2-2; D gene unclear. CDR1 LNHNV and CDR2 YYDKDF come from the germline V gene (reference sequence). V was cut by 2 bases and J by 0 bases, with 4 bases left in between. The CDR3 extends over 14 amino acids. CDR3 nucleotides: TGTGCCACCAGCAGATTCGCGAACACCGGGGAGCTGTTTTTT. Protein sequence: CATSRFANTGELFF. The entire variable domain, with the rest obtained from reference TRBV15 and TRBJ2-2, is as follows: DAMVIQNPRYQVTQFGKPVTLSCSQTLNHNVMYWYQQKSSQAPKLLFHYYDKDFNNEADTPDNFQSRRPNTSFCFLDIRSPGLGDTAMYLCATSRFANTGELFFGEGSRLTVL.

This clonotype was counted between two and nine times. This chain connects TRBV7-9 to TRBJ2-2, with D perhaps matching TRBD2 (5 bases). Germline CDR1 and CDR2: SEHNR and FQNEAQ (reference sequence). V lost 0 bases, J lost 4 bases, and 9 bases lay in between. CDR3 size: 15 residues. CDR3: CASSLAGSVTGELFF. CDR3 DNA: TGTGCCAGCAGCTTAGCGGGGAGTGTCACCGGGGAGCTGTTTTTT.

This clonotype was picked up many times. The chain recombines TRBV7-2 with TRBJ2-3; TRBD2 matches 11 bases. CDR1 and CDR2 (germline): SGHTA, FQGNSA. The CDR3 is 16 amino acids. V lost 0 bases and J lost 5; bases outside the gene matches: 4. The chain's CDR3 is CASSLASGGAVDTQYF. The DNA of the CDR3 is TGTGCCAGCAGCTTAGCTAGCGGGGGGGCGGTAGATACGCAGTATTTT. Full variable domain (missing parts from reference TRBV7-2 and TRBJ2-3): GAGVSQSPSNKVTEKGKDVELRCDPISGHTALYWYRQSLGQGLEFLIYFQGNSAPDKSGLPSDRFSAERTGGSVSTLTIQRTQQEDSAVYLCASSLASGGAVDTQYFGPGTRLTVL.

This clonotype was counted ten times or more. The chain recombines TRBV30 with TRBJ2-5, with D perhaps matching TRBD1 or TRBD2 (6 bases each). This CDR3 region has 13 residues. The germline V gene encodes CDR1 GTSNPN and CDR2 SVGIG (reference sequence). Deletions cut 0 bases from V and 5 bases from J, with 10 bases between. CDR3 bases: TGTGCCTGGAGTGTACGGGGGCCGGAGACCCAGTACTTC. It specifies CAWSVRGPETQYF.

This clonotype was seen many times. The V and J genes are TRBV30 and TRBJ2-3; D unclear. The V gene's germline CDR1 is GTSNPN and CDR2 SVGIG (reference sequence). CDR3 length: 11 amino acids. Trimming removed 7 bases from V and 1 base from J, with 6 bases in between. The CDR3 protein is CASKGTDTQYF. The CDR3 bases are TGTGCCTCAAAGGGCACAGATACGCAGTATTTT.

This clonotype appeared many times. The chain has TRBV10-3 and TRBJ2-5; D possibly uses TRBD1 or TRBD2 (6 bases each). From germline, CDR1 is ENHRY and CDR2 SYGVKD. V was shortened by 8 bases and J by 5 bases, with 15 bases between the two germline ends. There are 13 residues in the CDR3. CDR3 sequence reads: CAILGGRQETQYF. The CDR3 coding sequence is TGTGCCATCTTAGGGGGGCGACAGGAGACCCAGTACTTC.

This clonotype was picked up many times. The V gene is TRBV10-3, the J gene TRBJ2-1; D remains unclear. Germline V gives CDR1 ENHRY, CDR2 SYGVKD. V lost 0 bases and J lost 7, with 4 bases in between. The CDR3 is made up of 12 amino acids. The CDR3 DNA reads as TGTGCCATCAGTGAGTCGGCTAATGAGCAGTTCTTC. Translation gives CAISESANEQFF.

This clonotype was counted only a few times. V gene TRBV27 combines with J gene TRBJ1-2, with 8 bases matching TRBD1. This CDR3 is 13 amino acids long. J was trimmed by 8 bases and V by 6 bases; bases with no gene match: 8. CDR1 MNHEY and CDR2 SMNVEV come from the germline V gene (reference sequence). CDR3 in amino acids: CASSPGQGWGYTF. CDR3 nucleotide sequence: TGTGCCAGCAGCCCCGGACAGGGTTGGGGCTACACCTTC.